These 16 T cell receptor delta chains were all obtained from the same sample, sequenced in a study of γδ T cells in repeated Plasmodium falciparum infection. Flow sorting of PBMC yielded separate Vgamma9/Vdelta2+ and Vdelta2-negative gammadelta T cell populations for bulk repertoire analysis. TCRdb called clones anew from the multiplex PCR reads with CATT. In the table there are about 51,000 delta-chain clones, roughly 2% of which are singletons. Sequencing used gamma-delta T cells from blood. Source of these receptors: a pool of human donors (malaria-infected and uninfected, not separated).

This clone showed up many times. This chain links TRDV1 with TRDJ1; D is undetermined. TCRdb is silent on the J gene; assignment here came from matching the DNA to germline. V was pared by 5 bases and J by 0 bases, with 13 bases between. Germline V gene sequence: CDR1 TSWWSYY, CDR2 QGS. There are 15 residues in the CDR3. The CDR3 loop is CALGSTQGNTDKLIF. The CDR3 DNA reads TGTGCTCTTGGGTCCACTCAAGGAAACACCGATAAACTCATCTTT.

In this sample, this clone turned up many times. The chain couples TRDV1 to TRDJ2; the match to TRDD3 covers 9 bases. Because TCRdb records no J gene, it was assigned here through a match of the DNA to germline. V trimming: 0 bases; J trimming: 0 bases; junction bases outside the gene matches: 29. CDR3 length equals 26 residues. In germline, CDR1 is TSWWSYY, CDR2 QGS. CDR3 sequence reads: CALGELIPVLNWGTPSWEPLTAQLFF. The DNA of the CDR3 is TGTGCTCTTGGGGAACTCATACCCGTACTTAACTGGGGGACCCCTAGCTGGGAGCCTTTGACAGCACAACTCTTCTTT.

This clone was recorded at least ten times. The protein TCRdb lists belongs to a much larger clone and differs from this DNA's translation at residue 5, which points to a read error; the protein shown is made from the DNA. The sample carries other DNA sequences with the same CDR3. The chain combines TRDV2 with TRDJ1; TRDD3 matches 8 bases. Germline V lookup: CDR1 GEAIGNYY, CDR2 EKD. With 3 bases clipped from V and 1 base from J, the junction kept 6 bases outside the gene matches. The CDR3 spans 15 residues. The CDR3 reads CACDLLGDTTDKLIF. In nucleotides, the CDR3 is TGTGCCTGTGACCTTCTGGGGGACACCACCGATAAACTCATCTTT.

The sample holds a few counts of this clone. The protein TCRdb lists belongs to a much larger clone and differs from this DNA's translation at residue 26, which points to a read error; the protein shown is made from the DNA. TRDV1 is the V gene, and the J gene was not called; the DNA was not compared with TRDD3, the D call given in the table. Germline lookup yields CDR1 TSWWSYY and CDR2 QGS. The CDR3 has 27 residues. The CDR3 sequence is CALGQIESALLSWGIREWGTYTDKLTF. The CDR3 DNA follows: TGTGCTCTTGGGCAGATAGAAAGCGCGCTCCTAAGTTGGGGGATACGAGAGTGGGGGACGTACACCGATAAACTCACCTTT.

There are many counts of this clone. The protein given by TCRdb reflects a much larger clone and differs at residue 18 from this DNA's translation, likely from a read error; the protein shown is the DNA's translation. The chain combines TRDV1 with TRDJ1; 11 positions match TRDD3. The germline V gene has CDR1 TSWWSYY and CDR2 QGS. V was clipped by 5 bases and J by 0 bases; unmatched bases: 29. This CDR3 has 24 amino acids. CDR3 DNA: TGTGCTCTTGGGCACTACATACCCGTTTTCGACTGGGGGATAGTGGACCTGCACACCGATAAACTCATCTTT. Its translation: CALGHYIPVFDWGIVDLHTDKLIF.

Ten or more counts support this clone. The protein given by TCRdb reflects a much larger clone and differs at residue 4 from this DNA's translation, likely from a read error; the protein shown is the DNA's translation. The CDR3 sequence: CAYRGSLPMAMNWGIRRLIF. The CDR3 DNA is TGTGCTTACAGAGGGAGCCTTCCTATGGCCATGAACTGGGGGATACGAAGGCTCATCTTT. The J gene was not called, though the V gene is TRAV38-2/DV8; the table calls TRDD3, which could not be checked here. Germline CDR1 is TSESDYY and CDR2 is QEAYKQQN. CDR3 size: 20 residues.

Details on this clone: TCRdb lists the protein of a much larger clone for this DNA, which differs at residue 14, so this is likely a read error; the protein given here is translated from the DNA itself. The chain uses TRDV1 and TRDJ1; possible D gene TRDD2, 6 bases. Because TCRdb records no J gene, it was assigned here through a match of the DNA to germline. Germline CDR1 reads TSWWSYY; CDR2 reads QGS. The V gene lost 4 bases and the J gene lost 0 bases, with 30 bases spanning the gap. The CDR3 covers 21 residues. CDR3 protein: CALGGQTPFHRLLVYTDKLIF. The CDR3 bases are TGTGCTCTTGGGGGCCAAACGCCCTTCCATAGGTTGCTGGTGTACACCGATAAACTCATCTTT.

This clone was found a few times. TCRdb's protein, taken from a much larger clone, differs from this DNA's translation at residue 24, likely owing to a read error; the protein displayed comes from the DNA. The J gene went uncalled, whereas the V gene is TRDV1; no DNA check was done on the table's D call, TRDD3. Per the germline V gene, CDR1 is TSWWSYY and CDR2 is QGS. The CDR3 runs to 26 residues. The chain's CDR3 is CALGESRPSLSDWGTPFYILTDKPIF. The DNA for the CDR3 is TGTGCTCTTGGGGAATCACGGCCTTCCTTATCCGACTGGGGGACTCCTTTTTACATTTTGACCGATAAACCCATCTTT.

A word on this clone: TCRdb shows a much larger clone's protein in place of this DNA's translation, and the two differ at residue 9, likely through a read error; the protein shown is translated from the DNA. The chain links TRAV38-2/DV8 to TRDJ1, with 11 bases matching TRDD3. V gave up 0 bases and J gave up 5 bases; unmatched junction bases: 21. The CDR3 covers 21 residues. From germline, CDR1 is TSESDYY and CDR2 QEAYKQQN. CDR3 sequence reads: CAYRSALLRFALGDTQDKLIF. In DNA form, the CDR3 reads TGTGCTTATAGGAGCGCTCTCTTACGTTTCGCTCTGGGGGATACACAGGATAAACTCATCTTT.

Comment on this clone: TCRdb records a much larger clone's protein for this DNA, with a difference at residue 9 that likely arises from a read error; the protein given is the translation of the DNA. V and J are TRDV1 and TRDJ1; 8 positions match TRDD3. TCRdb records no J gene; here it was assigned by comparing the DNA to germline. Germline trimming cut 0 bases from V and 6 bases from J; bases unmatched to any gene: 12. Germline CDR1 and CDR2: TSWWSYY and QGS. The CDR3 sequence is 17 residues long. The CDR3 here is CALGELSAHWGYNKLIF. For the CDR3, the DNA is TGTGCTCTTGGGGAACTTTCCGCCCACTGGGGATACAATAAACTCATCTTT.

This clone was observed at least ten times. A far larger clone lies a single base away; this is likely a read error. Other DNA sequences from this sample encode an identical CDR3 as well. This chain uses TRDV2 with TRDJ1; 9 bases fit TRDD3. TCRdb does not report a J gene; here it was assigned by matching the DNA to germline references. This CDR3 spans 15 amino acids. Losses at the gene ends were 1 base for V and 8 bases for J; bases not matched to a gene: 10. The germline gives CDR1 GEAIGNYY, CDR2 EKD. The CDR3 DNA sequence: TGTGCCTGTGACACGAGAGTACTGGGGGACGACAAACTCATCTTT. This gives the protein CACDTRVLGDDKLIF.

This clone appeared a few times. Only one base separates this from a far larger clonotype, so it likely reflects a read error. Different DNA sequences within this sample yield the same CDR3. V gene TRDV2 combines with J gene TRDJ1, with 11 bases lining up with TRDD3. The J gene comes from matching the DNA to germline here; TCRdb lacks it. The CDR3 loop spans 17 amino acids. The germline V gene encodes CDR1 GEAIGNYY and CDR2 EKD. The CDR3 DNA reads as TGTGCCTGCGACACCCCCTGGGGGATACAGGACACCGATAAACTCATCTTT. Translating gives CACDTPWGIQDTDKLIF.

With respect to this clone: The protein TCRdb gives is from a much larger clone and does not agree with this DNA's translation at residue 15, likely a read error; the protein shown here comes from the DNA. The chain links TRDV2 to TRDJ1, with D possibly TRDD2 on 5 matching bases. No J gene was available from TCRdb, and it was assigned here by a germline match of the DNA. CDR1 and CDR2 (germline): GEAIGNYY, EKD. V shed 1 base and J shed 1 base, with 30 bases lying between them. This CDR3 is built from 21 residues. The CDR3 nucleotides read TGTGCCTGTGACACGGTGAGAGGGAGTTTCCCTACGGTGGTCGGCACCGATAAACTCATCTTT. It codes for CACDTVRGSFPTVVGTDKLIF.

In the case of this clone: This sequence is one base from a far larger clone and is likely a read error. The identical CDR3 is also encoded by other nucleotide sequences in the sample. V usage is TRDV3 and J usage is TRDJ1, with 7 bases aligning to TRDD3. No J segment appears in TCRdb, so it was assigned here by matching the sequence to germline. Trimming at V came to 3 bases and at J to 4 bases, leaving 20 bases not matched to a gene. Germline lookup yields CDR1 TVYSNPD and CDR2 GDNSRS (reference sequence). The CDR3 extends over 17 amino acids. CDR3 residues: CALISFLPAGGLDKLIF. The CDR3 nucleotides read TGTGCCTTAATTTCCTTTCTGCCGGCTGGGGGCCTCGATAAACTCATCTTT. The full variable domain, its missing parts supplied by reference TRDV3 and TRDJ1, is CDKVTQSSPDQTVASGSEVVLLCTYDTVYSNPDLFWYRIRPDYSFQFVFYGDNSRSEGADFTQGRFSVKHILTQKAFHLVISPVRTEDSATYYCALISFLPAGGLDKLIFGKGTRVTVEP.

The sample holds many counts of this clone. TCRdb's listed protein matches a much larger clone and diverges from this DNA's translation at residue 14, likely through a read error; the protein shown comes from the DNA. The same CDR3 also results from other DNA sequences found in this sample. J is TRDJ1 and V is TRDV2; 12 positions match TRDD3. TCRdb supplies no J gene; here it was assigned by aligning the nucleotide sequence to germline. Germline V lookup: CDR1 GEAIGNYY, CDR2 EKD. The CDR3 consists of 18 residues. The CDR3 sequence: CACDPVLGDTRETEKLIF. The DNA of the CDR3 is TGTGCCTGTGACCCGGTACTGGGGGATACAAGAGAGACCGAAAAACTCATCTTT.

With regard to this clone: A far bigger clonotype differs at one base, so this is likely a read error. Other nucleotide sequences from this sample produce the same CDR3. V gene assignment gives TRDV1, but the J gene was left uncalled; the table's D call TRDD3 went unverified against the DNA. Germline lookup yields CDR1 TSWWSYY and CDR2 QGS. This CDR3 is built from 24 residues. The CDR3 loop reads CALGELGYSITLGINRLYTDKLIF. In DNA form, the CDR3 reads TGTGCTCTTGGGGAACTCGGTTATAGTATTACTTTGGGGATCAACCGATTGTACACCGATAAGCTCATCTTT.